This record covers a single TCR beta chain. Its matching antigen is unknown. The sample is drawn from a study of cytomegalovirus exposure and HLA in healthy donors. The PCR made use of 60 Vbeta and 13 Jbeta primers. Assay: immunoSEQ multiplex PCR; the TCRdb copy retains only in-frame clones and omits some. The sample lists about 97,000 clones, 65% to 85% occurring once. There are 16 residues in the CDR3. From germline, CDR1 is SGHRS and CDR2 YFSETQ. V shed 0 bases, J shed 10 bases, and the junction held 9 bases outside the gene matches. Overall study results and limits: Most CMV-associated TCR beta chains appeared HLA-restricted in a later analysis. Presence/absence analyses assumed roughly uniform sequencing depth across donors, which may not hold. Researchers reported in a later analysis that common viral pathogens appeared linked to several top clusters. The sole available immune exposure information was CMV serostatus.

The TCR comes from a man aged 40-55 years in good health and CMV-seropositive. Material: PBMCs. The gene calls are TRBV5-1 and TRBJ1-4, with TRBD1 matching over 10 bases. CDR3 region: CASSLGQGAIDGKLFF. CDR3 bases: TGCGCCAGCAGCTTGGGACAGGGGGCTATTGATGGAAAACTGTTTTTT. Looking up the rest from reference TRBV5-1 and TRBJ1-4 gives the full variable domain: KAGVTQTPRYLIKTRGQQVTLSCSPISGHRSVSWYQQTPGQGLQFLFEYFSETQRNKGNFPGRFSGRQFSNSRSEMNVSTLELGDSALYLCASSLGQGAIDGKLFFGSGTQLSVL.